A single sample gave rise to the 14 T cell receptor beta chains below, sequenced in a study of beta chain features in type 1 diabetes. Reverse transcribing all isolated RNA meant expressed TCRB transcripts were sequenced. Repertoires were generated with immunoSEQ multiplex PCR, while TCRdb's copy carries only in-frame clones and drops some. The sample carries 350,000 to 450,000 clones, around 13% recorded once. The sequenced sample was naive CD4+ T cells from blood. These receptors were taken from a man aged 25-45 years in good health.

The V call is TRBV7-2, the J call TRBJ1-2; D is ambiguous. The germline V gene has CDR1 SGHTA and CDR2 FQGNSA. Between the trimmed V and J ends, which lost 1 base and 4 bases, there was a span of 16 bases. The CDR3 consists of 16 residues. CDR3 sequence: CASSLELRLGGYGYTF. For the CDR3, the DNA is TGTGCCAGCAGCTTAGAGCTCAGACTGGGAGGCTATGGCTACACCTTC.

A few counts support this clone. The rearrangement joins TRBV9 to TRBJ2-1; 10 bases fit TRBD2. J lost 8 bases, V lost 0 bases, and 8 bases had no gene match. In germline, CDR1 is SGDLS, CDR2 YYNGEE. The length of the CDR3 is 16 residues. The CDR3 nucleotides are TGTGCCAGCAGCGTAGGTTCTAGCGGGAGTTGGGATGAGCAGTTCTTC. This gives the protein CASSVGSSGSWDEQFF.

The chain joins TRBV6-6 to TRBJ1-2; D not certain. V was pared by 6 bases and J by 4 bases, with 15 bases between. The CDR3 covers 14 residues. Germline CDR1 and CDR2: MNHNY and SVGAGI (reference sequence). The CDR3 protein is CASSHPLLGYGYTF. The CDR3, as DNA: TGTGCCAGCAGCCACCCGCTGCTAGGCTATGGCTACACCTTC.

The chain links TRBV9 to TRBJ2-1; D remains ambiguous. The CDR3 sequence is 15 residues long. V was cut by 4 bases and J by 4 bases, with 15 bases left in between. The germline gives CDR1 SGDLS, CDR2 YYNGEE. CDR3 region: CASSLKGESYNEQFF. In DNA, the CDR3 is TGTGCCAGCAGCCTAAAAGGTGAATCGTACAATGAGCAGTTCTTC.

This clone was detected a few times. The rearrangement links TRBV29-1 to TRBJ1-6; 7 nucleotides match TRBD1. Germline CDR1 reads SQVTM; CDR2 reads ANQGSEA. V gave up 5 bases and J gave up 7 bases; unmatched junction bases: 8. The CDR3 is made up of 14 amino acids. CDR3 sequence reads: CSVSISRGNSPLHF. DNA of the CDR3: TGCAGCGTTTCCATCAGCAGGGGGAATTCACCCCTCCACTTT.

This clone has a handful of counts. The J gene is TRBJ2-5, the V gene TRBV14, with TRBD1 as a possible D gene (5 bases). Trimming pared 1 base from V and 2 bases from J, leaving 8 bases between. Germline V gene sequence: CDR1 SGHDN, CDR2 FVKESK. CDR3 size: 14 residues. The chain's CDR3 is CASSQVGAQETQYF. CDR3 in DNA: TGTGCCAGCAGCCAAGTTGGGGCACAAGAGACCCAGTACTTC.

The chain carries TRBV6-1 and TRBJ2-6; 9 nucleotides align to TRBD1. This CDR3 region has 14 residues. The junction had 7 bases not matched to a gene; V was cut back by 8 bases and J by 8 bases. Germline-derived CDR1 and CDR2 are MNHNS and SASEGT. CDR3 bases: TGTGCCAGCGGAGCGGGACAGGGCACCAACGTCCTGACTTTC. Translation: CASGAGQGTNVLTF.

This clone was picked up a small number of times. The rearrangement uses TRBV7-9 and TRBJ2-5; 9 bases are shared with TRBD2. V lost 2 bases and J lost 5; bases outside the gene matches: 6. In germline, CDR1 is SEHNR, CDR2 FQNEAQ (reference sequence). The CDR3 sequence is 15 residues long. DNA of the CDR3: TGTGCCAGCAGCTTATTGGCTAGCGGGGAGGAGACCCAGTACTTC. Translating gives CASSLLASGEETQYF.

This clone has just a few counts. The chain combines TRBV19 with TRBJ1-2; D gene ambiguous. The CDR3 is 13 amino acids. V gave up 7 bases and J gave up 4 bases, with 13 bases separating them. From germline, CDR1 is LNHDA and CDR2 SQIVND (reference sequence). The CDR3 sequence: CASTERFAYGYTF. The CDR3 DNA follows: TGTGCCAGTACGGAAAGGTTCGCCTATGGCTACACCTTC.

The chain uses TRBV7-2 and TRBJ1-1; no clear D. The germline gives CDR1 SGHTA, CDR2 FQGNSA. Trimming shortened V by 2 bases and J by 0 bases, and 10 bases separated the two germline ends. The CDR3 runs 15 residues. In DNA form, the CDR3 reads TGTGCCAGCAGCTTATTCGCAGGCTTGAACACTGAAGCTTTCTTT. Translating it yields CASSLFAGLNTEAFF.

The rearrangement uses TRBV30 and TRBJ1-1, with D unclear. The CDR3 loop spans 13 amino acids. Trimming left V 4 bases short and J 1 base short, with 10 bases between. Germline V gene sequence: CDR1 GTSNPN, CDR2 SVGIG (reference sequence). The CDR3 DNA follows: TGTGCCTGGAACCAGAACAGGAACACTGAAGCTTTCTTT. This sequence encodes CAWNQNRNTEAFF.

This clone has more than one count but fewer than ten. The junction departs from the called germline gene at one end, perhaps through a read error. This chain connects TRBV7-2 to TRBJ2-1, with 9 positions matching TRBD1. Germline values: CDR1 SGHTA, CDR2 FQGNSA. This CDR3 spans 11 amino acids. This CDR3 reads CASSSGQGLVF. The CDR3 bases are TGTGCCAGCAGCTCGGGACAGGGATTGGTCTTC.

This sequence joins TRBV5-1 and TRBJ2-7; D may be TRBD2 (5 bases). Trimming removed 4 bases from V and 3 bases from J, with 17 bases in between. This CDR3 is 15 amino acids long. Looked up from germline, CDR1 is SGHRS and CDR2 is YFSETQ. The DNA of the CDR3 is TGCGCCAGCAGCGCCGGAGGACCTTGGTACTACGAGCAGTACTTC. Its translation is CASSAGGPWYYEQYF. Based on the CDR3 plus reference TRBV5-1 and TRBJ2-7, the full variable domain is KAGVTQTPRYLIKTRGQQVTLSCSPISGHRSVSWYQQTPGQGLQFLFEYFSETQRNKGNFPGRFSGRQFSNSRSEMNVSTLELGDSALYLCASSAGGPWYYEQYFGPGTRLTVT.

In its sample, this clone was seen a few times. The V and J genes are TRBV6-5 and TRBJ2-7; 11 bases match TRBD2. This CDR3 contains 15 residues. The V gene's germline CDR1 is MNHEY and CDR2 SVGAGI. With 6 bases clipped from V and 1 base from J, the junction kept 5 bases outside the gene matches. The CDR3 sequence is CASRLGLAESYEQYV. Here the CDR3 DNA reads TGTGCCAGCAGATTGGGACTAGCGGAGTCCTACGAGCAGTACGTC.